This T cell receptor beta chain was sequenced in a study of cytomegalovirus exposure and HLA in healthy donors. The CDR3 runs 12 residues. V lost 4 bases, J lost 2 bases, and 6 bases lay in between. The germline CDR1 and CDR2 sequences are SEHNR and FQNEAQ (reference sequence). PCR primers comprised 60 Vbeta and 13 Jbeta primers. Repertoires were generated with immunoSEQ multiplex PCR, while TCRdb's copy carries only in-frame clones and drops some. The sample holds about 160,000 clones; about 80% are singletons and the top ten take about 9.7%. Sequenced: PBMCs. The genes are TRBV7-9 and TRBJ2-7; D gene uncertain. The sequence was collected from a man aged 18 to 35 in good health and CMV-seropositive. The DNA for the CDR3 is TGTGCCAGCAGCTACAGCCCCTACGAGCAGTACTTC. Residues: CASSYSPYEQYF.